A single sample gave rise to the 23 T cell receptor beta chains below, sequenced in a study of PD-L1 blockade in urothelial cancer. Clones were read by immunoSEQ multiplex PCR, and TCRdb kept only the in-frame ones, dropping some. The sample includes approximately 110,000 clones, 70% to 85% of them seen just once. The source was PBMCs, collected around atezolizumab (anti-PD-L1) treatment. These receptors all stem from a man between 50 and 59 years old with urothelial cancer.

The CDR3 reads CAGLAGYEQYF. As DNA, the CDR3 is TGTGCCGGACTAGCTGGGTACGAGCAGTACTTC. The chain carries TRBV5-3 and TRBJ2-7; 8 nucleotides match TRBD2. TRBV5-3 is an ORF, and what it does is uncertain. CDR3 length equals 11 residues. V trimming: 10 bases; J trimming: 4 bases; junction bases outside the gene matches: 4.

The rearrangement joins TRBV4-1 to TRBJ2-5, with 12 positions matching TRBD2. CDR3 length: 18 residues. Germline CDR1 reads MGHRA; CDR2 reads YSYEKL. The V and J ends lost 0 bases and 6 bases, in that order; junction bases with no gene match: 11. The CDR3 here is CASSQDHLAGGPSKTQYF. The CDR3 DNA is TGCGCCAGCAGCCAAGATCACCTAGCGGGAGGGCCCTCGAAGACCCAGTACTTC.

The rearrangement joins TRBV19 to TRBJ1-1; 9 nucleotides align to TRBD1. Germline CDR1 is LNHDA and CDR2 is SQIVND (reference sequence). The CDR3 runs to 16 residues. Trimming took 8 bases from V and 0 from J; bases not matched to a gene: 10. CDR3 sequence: CASLRMDRGMNTEAFF. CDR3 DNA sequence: TGTGCCAGTCTCAGGATGGACAGGGGCATGAACACTGAAGCTTTCTTT.

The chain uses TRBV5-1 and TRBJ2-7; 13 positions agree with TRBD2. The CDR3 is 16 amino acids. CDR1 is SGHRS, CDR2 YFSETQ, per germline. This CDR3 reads CASKGLAGSASYEQYF. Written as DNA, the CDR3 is TGCGCTTCGAAGGGACTAGCGGGATCTGCCTCCTACGAGCAGTACTTC.

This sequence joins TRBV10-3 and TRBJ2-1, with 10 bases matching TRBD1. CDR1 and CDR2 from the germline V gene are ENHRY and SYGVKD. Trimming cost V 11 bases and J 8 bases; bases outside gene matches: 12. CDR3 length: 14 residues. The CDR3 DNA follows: TGTGCCTCAGAGGGGGACAGGGGCGGGGATGAGCAGTTCTTC. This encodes CASEGDRGGDEQFF.

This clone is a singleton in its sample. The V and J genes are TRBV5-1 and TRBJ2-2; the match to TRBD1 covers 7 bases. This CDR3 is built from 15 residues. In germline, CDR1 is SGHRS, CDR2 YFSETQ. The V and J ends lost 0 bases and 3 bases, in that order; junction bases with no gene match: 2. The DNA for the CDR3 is TGCGCCAGCAGCTTGGAGGGGACAGACACCGGGGAGCTGTTTTTT. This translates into CASSLEGTDTGELFF.

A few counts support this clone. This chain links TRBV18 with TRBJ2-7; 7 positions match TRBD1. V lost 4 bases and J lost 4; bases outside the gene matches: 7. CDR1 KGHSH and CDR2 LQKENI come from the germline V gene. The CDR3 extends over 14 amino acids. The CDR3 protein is CASSQSGQIYEQYF. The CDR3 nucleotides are TGTGCCAGCTCACAATCGGGACAGATATACGAGCAGTACTTC.

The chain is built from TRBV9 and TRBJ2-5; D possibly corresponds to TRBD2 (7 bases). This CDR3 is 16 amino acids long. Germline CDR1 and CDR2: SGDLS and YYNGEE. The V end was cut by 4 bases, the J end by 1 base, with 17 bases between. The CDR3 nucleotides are TGTGCCAGCAGCCAGGGAGGGGGGGTTCTCCAAGAGACCCAGTACTTC. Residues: CASSQGGGVLQETQYF.

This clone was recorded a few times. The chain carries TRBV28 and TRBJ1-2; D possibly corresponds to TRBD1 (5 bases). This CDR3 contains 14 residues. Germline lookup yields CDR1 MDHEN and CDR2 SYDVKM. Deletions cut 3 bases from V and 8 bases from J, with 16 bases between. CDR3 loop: CASSLGRVLQGYTF. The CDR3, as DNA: TGTGCCAGCAGTTTGGGCAGGGTATTACAGGGCTACACCTTC.

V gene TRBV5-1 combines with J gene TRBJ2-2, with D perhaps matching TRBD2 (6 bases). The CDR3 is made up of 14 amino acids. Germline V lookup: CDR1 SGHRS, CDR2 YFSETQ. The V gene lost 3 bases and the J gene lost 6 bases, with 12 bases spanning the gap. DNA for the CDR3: TGCGCCAGCAGCTATGACTGGGGGGCCGGGGAGCTGTTTTTT. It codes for CASSYDWGAGELFF.

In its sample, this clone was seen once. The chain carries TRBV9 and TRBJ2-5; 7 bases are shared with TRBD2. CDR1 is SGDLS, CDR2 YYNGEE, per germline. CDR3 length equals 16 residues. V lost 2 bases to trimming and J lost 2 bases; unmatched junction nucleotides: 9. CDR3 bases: TGTGCCAGCAGCGTTTCCCCCCAAGCGGGACAAGAGACCCAGTACTTC. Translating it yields CASSVSPQAGQETQYF. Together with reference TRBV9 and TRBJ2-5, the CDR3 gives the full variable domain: DSGVTQTPKHLITATGQRVTLRCSPRSGDLSVYWYQQSLDQGLQFLIQYYNGEERAKGNILERFSAQQFPDLHSELNLSSLELGDSALYFCASSVSPQAGQETQYFGPGTRLLVL.

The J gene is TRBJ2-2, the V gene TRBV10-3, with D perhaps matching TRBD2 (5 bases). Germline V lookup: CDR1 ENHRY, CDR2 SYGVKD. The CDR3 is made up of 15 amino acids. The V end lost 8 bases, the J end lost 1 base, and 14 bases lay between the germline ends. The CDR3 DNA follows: TGTGCCATCGGAGCGGTGGCAGTGAACACCGGGGAGCTGTTTTTT. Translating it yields CAIGAVAVNTGELFF.

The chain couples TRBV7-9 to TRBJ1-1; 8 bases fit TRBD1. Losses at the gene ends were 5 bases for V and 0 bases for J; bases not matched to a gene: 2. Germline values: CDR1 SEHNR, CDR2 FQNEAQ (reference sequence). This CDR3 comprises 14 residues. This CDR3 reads CASSAGQVNTEAFF. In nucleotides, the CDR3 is TGTGCCAGCAGCGCGGGACAGGTGAACACTGAAGCTTTCTTT.

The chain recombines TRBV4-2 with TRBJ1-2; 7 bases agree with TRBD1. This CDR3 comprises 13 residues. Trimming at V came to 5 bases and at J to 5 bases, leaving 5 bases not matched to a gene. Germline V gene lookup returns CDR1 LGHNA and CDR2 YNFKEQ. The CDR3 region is CASSNTGAYGYTF. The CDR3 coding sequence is TGTGCCAGCAGCAACACAGGGGCGTATGGCTACACCTTC.

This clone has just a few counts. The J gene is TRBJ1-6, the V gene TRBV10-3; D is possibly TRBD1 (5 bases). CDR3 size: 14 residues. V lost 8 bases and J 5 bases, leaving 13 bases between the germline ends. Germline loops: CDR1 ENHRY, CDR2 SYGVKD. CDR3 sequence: CAIRRGEDNSPLHF. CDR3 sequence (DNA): TGTGCCATCCGTCGGGGGGAGGATAATTCACCCCTCCACTTT.

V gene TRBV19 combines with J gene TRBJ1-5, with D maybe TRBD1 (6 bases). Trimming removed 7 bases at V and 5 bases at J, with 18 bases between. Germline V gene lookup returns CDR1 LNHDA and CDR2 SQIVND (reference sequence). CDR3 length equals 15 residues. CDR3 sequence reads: CASIRSGGAYQPQHF. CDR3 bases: TGTGCCAGTATTCGGTCGGGGGGGGCTTATCAGCCCCAGCATTTT.

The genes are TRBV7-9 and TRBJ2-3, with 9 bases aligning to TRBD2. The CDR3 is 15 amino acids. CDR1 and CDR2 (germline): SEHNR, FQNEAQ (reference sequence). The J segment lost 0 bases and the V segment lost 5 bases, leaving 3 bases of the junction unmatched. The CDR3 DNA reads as TGTGCCAGCAGCCCGGGACTAGCTAGCACAGATACGCAGTATTTT. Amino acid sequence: CASSPGLASTDTQYF.

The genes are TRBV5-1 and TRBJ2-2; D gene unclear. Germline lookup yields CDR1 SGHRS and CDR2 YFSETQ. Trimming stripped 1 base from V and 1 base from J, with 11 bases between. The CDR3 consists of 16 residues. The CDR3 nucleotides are TGCGCCAGCAGCTTGCTTCTTAGAAGGAACACCGGGGAGCTGTTTTTT. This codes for CASSLLLRRNTGELFF.

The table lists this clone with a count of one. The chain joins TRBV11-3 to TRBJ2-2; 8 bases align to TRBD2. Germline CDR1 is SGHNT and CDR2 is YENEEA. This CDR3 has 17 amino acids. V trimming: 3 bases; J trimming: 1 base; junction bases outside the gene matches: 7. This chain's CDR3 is CASSFFPAGENTGELFF. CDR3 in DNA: TGTGCCAGCAGCTTCTTTCCAGCGGGAGAGAACACCGGGGAGCTGTTTTTT.

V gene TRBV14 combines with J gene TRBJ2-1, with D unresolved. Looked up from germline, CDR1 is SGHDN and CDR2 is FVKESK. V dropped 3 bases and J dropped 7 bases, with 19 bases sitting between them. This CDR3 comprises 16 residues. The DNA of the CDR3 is TGTGCCAGCAGCCATAACCCTGGCACAAGGAGTAATGAGCAGTTCTTC. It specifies CASSHNPGTRSNEQFF.

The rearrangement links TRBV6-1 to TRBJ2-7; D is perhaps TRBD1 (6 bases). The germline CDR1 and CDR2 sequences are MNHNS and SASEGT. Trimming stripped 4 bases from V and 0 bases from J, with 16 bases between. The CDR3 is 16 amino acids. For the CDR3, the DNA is TGTGCCAGCAGTGCTAGCAGGGGATTCAGCTCCTACGAGCAGTACTTC. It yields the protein CASSASRGFSSYEQYF.

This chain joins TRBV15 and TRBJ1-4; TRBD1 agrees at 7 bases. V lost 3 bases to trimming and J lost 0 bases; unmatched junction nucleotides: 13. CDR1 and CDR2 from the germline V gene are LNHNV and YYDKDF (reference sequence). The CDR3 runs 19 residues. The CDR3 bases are TGTGCCACCAGCAGCCGGTATGAGGACAGGATATCAACTAATGAAAAACTGTTTTTT. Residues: CATSSRYEDRISTNEKLFF.

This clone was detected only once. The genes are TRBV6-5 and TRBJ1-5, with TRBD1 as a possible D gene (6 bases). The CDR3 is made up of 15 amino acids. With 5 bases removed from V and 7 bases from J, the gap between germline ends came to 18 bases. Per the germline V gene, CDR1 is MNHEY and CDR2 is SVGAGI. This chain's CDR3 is CASSADGGPRQPQHF. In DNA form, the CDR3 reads TGTGCCAGCAGTGCAGACGGGGGGCCCCGGCAGCCCCAGCATTTT.